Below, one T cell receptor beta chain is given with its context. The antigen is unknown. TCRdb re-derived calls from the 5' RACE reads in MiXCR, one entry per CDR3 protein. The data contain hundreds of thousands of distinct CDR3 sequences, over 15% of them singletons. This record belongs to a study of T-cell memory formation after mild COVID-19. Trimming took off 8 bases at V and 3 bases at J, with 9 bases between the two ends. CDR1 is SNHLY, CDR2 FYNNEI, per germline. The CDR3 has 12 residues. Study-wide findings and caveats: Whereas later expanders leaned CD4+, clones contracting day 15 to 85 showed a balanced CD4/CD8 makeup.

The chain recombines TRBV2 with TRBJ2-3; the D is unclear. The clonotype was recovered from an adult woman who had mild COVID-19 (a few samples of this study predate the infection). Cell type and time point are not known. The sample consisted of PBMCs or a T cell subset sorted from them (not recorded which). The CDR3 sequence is CASEIRTDTQYF. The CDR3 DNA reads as TGTGCCAGCGAGATTAGGACAGATACGCAGTATTTT.